The 27 T cell receptor beta chains listed next were all sequenced from one sample in a study of patients and donors after allogeneic stem cell transplantation (dated by TCRdb to 2020 to 2021). The library was made by RT-PCR. Sequencing was carried out with a NextSeq 550. TCRdb applied fastp at Q25 and MiXCR to the public reads, then kept only in-frame beta chains. Entries are consolidated by CDR3 protein sequence, retaining the most common genes and DNA. The sample table records about 960,000 distinct CDR3 sequences; roughly 18% of these occur just once. Of the sample, 6% falls within the top ten clones. Sequencing input: blood, either unsorted or a sorted T cell fraction (not recorded which). These receptors all come from a human donor who was either an allogeneic HSCT recipient or a stem cell or donor lymphocyte infusion donor (not recorded which). It is not recorded whose cells these are; they may come from a transplant donor.

This clonotype came up a few times. The CDR3 protein is CAIGKALHEGGIYEQYF. The CDR3 region has the DNA TGTGCCATAGGGAAAGCGTTACATGAGGGTGGAATCTACGAGCAGTACTTC. The V and J genes are TRBV10-3 and TRBJ2-7; tentative D call: TRBD2 (5 bases). Germline V gene sequence: CDR1 ENHRY, CDR2 SYGVKD. V lost 9 bases and J 3 bases, leaving 27 bases between the germline ends. The CDR3 runs 17 residues.

V and J are TRBV29-1 and TRBJ2-7, with D tentatively TRBD2 (5 bases). Between the trimmed V and J ends, which lost 5 bases and 1 base, there was a span of 21 bases. The CDR3 covers 16 residues. Germline loops: CDR1 SQVTM, CDR2 ANQGSEA. The CDR3: CSVRGRGSRFSYEQYF. CDR3 bases: TGCAGCGTTCGAGGTAGAGGGTCCAGGTTTTCCTACGAGCAGTACTTC.

This clonotype was counted ten times or more. This chain uses TRBV12-3 or TRBV12-4 with TRBJ2-3; the D gene is possibly TRBD2 (7 bases). The CDR3 spans 15 residues. With 0 bases removed from V and 3 bases from J, the gap between germline ends came to 10 bases. DNA for the CDR3: TGTGCCAGCAGTTTAGCGGGGGGGCGTACAGATACGCAGTATTTT. Protein product: CASSLAGGRTDTQYF.

This clonotype came up many times. The CDR3, as DNA: TGCAGCGTTGCGGCTGGCTACACCTTC. This encodes CSVAAGYTF. The chain has TRBV29-1 and TRBJ1-2; no clear D gene. Germline loops: CDR1 SQVTM, CDR2 ANQGSEA. This CDR3 comprises 9 residues. V was cut by 4 bases and J by 7 bases, with 4 bases left in between.

A few counts support this clonotype. The chain carries TRBV18 and TRBJ1-6, with D tentatively TRBD1 (5 bases). The CDR3 length is 15 residues. Germline V gene lookup returns CDR1 KGHSH and CDR2 LQKENI. V lost 1 base, J lost 9 bases, and 13 bases lay in between. CDR3 nucleotide sequence: TGTGCCAGCTCACCACGGGGGGTCGGAGCTTCACCCCTCCACTTT. It yields the protein CASSPRGVGASPLHF. The variable domain in full, with the rest retrieved from reference TRBV18 and TRBJ1-6, is NAGVMQNPRHLVRRRGQEARLRCSPMKGHSHVYWYRQLPEEGLKFMVYLQKENIIDESGMPKERFSAEFPKEGPSILRIQQVVRGDSAAYFCASSPRGVGASPLHFGNGTRLTVT.

This clonotype was observed a handful of times. The rearrangement joins TRBV24-1 to TRBJ1-2; TRBD1 aligns across 8 bases. The germline V gene has CDR1 KGHDR and CDR2 SFDVKD. The CDR3 runs 16 residues. The V segment lost 4 bases and the J segment 3 bases; nucleotides outside the gene matches: 9. CDR3: CATSEAGTGLDYGYTF. The CDR3 bases are TGTGCCACCAGTGAAGCCGGGACAGGCCTAGACTATGGCTACACCTTC.

This clonotype was counted a few times. The chain couples TRBV12-3 or TRBV12-4 to TRBJ2-1; 13 bases agree with TRBD2. The CDR3 consists of 16 residues. V trimming: 6 bases; J trimming: 8 bases; junction bases outside the gene matches: 10. The CDR3 loop is CASRPGGLAGDDEQFF. In nucleotides, the CDR3 is TGTGCCAGCAGGCCCGGAGGACTAGCGGGAGATGATGAGCAGTTCTTC.

This clonotype was detected once. In DNA form, the CDR3 reads TGTGCCAGCTTCCCCTTTGGGAGGGGGAATCAGCCCCAGCATTTT. Translation gives CASFPFGRGNQPQHF. The gene calls are TRBV28 and TRBJ1-5; TRBD1 is a possible D gene (6 bases). With 8 bases removed from V and 4 bases from J, the gap between germline ends came to 18 bases. Germline CDR1 and CDR2: MDHEN and SYDVKM. The CDR3 length is 15 residues.

The rearrangement joins TRBV29-1 to TRBJ2-6, with D maybe TRBD2 (6 bases). CDR1 and CDR2 (germline): SQVTM, ANQGSEA. The CDR3 consists of 14 residues. V was cut by 4 bases and J by 4 bases, with 11 bases left in between. CDR3 nucleotide sequence: TGCAGCGTTGGGAGGGATGTGGGGGCCAACGTCCTGACTTTC. Translation gives CSVGRDVGANVLTF.

CDR3 sequence reads: CATSRGVGRNTEAFF. CDR3 DNA: TGTGCCACCAGCAGAGGGGTGGGTAGGAACACTGAAGCTTTCTTT. The chain combines TRBV15 with TRBJ1-1; D gene ambiguous. The CDR3 has 15 residues. Trimming removed 1 base from V and 1 base from J, with 10 bases in between. Germline V gene data show CDR1 as LNHNV and CDR2 as YYDKDF (reference sequence).

This clonotype was observed a few times. V gene TRBV6-5 combines with J gene TRBJ2-2; 9 bases align to TRBD1. Per the germline V gene, CDR1 is MNHEY and CDR2 is SVGAGI. This CDR3 is 17 amino acids long. Unmatched junction bases numbered 5, after V lost 0 bases and J lost 3 bases. CDR3 coding DNA: TGTGCCAGCAGTTACTCCGGGACAGGGTATCACACCGGGGAGCTGTTTTTT. It yields the protein CASSYSGTGYHTGELFF.

This clonotype was picked up a small number of times. V usage is TRBV19 and J usage is TRBJ2-2; D is unclear. Looked up from germline, CDR1 is LNHDA and CDR2 is SQIVND (reference sequence). The V end was cut by 5 bases, the J end by 5 bases, with 9 bases between. The CDR3 covers 13 residues. CDR3 loop: CASSHGLTGELFF. CDR3 sequence (DNA): TGTGCCAGTAGTCATGGCCTAACCGGGGAGCTGTTTTTT.

The rearrangement uses TRBV10-3 and TRBJ2-7; TRBD1 matches at 8 bases. Germline trimming cut 5 bases from V and 11 bases from J; bases unmatched to any gene: 8. The CDR3 totals 12 residues. CDR1 and CDR2 from the germline V gene are ENHRY and SYGVKD. The CDR3 region is CAISYDRGGKYF. Here the CDR3 DNA reads TGTGCCATCAGTTATGACAGGGGTGGGAAGTACTTC.

The chain joins TRBV20-1 to TRBJ2-1, with 10 bases identical to TRBD2. This CDR3 spans 15 amino acids. CDR1 is DFQATT and CDR2 is SNEGSKA in the germline V gene (reference sequence). The trim removed 3 bases at V and 5 bases at J, leaving 7 bases unmatched. The DNA of the CDR3 is TGCAGTGCTAGGGACCCGGGACTAGCGAACAATGAGCAGTTCTTC. Residues: CSARDPGLANNEQFF.

This sequence joins TRBV9 and TRBJ2-1, with TRBD1 matching 7 bases. Trimming cost V 3 bases and J 7 bases; bases outside gene matches: 7. This CDR3 spans 14 amino acids. The germline V gene encodes CDR1 SGDLS and CDR2 YYNGEE. The CDR3 DNA is TGTGCCAGCAGCGGCCGGGACAGTACTAATGAGCAGTTCTTC. Protein product: CASSGRDSTNEQFF.

In this sample, this clonotype turned up a few times. The J gene is TRBJ2-3, the V gene TRBV12-3 or TRBV12-4, with D possibly matching TRBD1 (6 bases). The V end was cut by 3 bases, the J end by 3 bases, with 19 bases between. The CDR3 length is 17 residues. Here the CDR3 reads CASSLLPGAKGTDTQYF. In DNA form, the CDR3 reads TGTGCCAGCAGTTTGCTCCCAGGGGCAAAGGGAACAGATACGCAGTATTTT.

The gene calls are TRBV9 and TRBJ2-5; 8 positions agree with TRBD2. Per the germline V gene, CDR1 is SGDLS and CDR2 is YYNGEE. The CDR3 contains 15 residues. V trimming: 0 bases; J trimming: 3 bases; junction bases outside the gene matches: 4. This chain's CDR3 is CASSVGGTRKETQYF. CDR3 DNA sequence: TGTGCCAGCAGCGTAGGGGGGACTAGGAAAGAGACCCAGTACTTC. Full variable domain (outside the CDR3, taken from reference TRBV9 and TRBJ2-5): DSGVTQTPKHLITATGQRVTLRCSPRSGDLSVYWYQQSLDQGLQFLIQYYNGEERAKGNILERFSAQQFPDLHSELNLSSLELGDSALYFCASSVGGTRKETQYFGPGTRLLVL.

This clonotype occurred a few times. The J gene is TRBJ1-4, the V gene TRBV7-8; 9 bases agree with TRBD1. Looked up from germline, CDR1 is SGHVS and CDR2 is FQNEAQ. Trimming cost V 2 bases and J 8 bases; bases outside gene matches: 9. The CDR3 has 16 residues. The CDR3 DNA reads TGTGCCAGCAGCTTAATGGGACAGGGTATTATCGAAAAACTGTTTTTT. Translated: CASSLMGQGIIEKLFF.

The chain uses TRBV4-1 and TRBJ1-5; 7 bases match TRBD1. The junction had 12 bases not matched to a gene; V was cut back by 3 bases and J by 7 bases. CDR1 is MGHRA, CDR2 YSYEKL, per germline. The CDR3 runs to 16 residues. The CDR3 sequence: CASSHRTRDREQPQHF. Here the CDR3 DNA reads TGCGCCAGCAGCCACAGAACGCGTGACAGGGAACAGCCCCAGCATTTT.

The chain uses TRBV21-1 and TRBJ2-1; TRBD1 was called by the table and not checked on the DNA. TRBV21-1 is deemed a pseudogene. The CDR3 extends over 11 amino acids. The CDR3 DNA is TGTGCCAGCTATAGCCCCAGGGAGCAGTTCTTC. Its translation: CASYSPREQFF.

As DNA, the CDR3 is TGCGCCAGCAGCCCCCTGAGACCGGCGGGCACAGATACGCAGTATTTT. This encodes CASSPLRPAGTDTQYF. The chain recombines TRBV4-1 with TRBJ2-3; D is unclear. Trimming cost V 4 bases and J 1 base, with 15 bases left between them. Germline assignment: CDR1 MGHRA and CDR2 YSYEKL. The CDR3 totals 16 residues.

J is TRBJ2-5 and V is TRBV5-4; 8 bases are shared with TRBD2. The J segment lost 5 bases and the V segment lost 0 bases, leaving 15 bases of the junction unmatched. The CDR3 length is 18 residues. Germline V lookup: CDR1 SGHNT, CDR2 YYREEE (reference sequence). CDR3 sequence: CASSLGRSGGPDLETQYF. The CDR3 coding sequence is TGTGCCAGCAGCTTGGGTCGATCGGGAGGGCCCGACCTGGAGACCCAGTACTTC.

This clonotype turned up a few times. CDR3 coding DNA: TGCAGTGCTAGCCGGACAGGGGGCGGAGAGACCCAGTACTTC. Translation gives CSASRTGGGETQYF. V gene TRBV20-1 combines with J gene TRBJ2-5; 11 positions match TRBD1. V dropped 3 bases and J dropped 4; count of bases not matched to a gene: 4. CDR3 length: 14 residues. The germline V gene encodes CDR1 DFQATT and CDR2 SNEGSKA (reference sequence).

The DNA of the CDR3 is TGTGCCAGCAGCGTAGTAGGGGAAGTCGAGCAGTACTTC. Translation gives CASSVVGEVEQYF. The gene calls are TRBV9 and TRBJ2-7, with a tentative D call TRBD1 (5 bases). From germline, CDR1 is SGDLS and CDR2 YYNGEE. Trimming took off 0 bases at V and 6 bases at J, with 10 bases between the two ends. The CDR3 contains 13 residues. Full variable domain (remainder filled in from reference TRBV9 and TRBJ2-7): DSGVTQTPKHLITATGQRVTLRCSPRSGDLSVYWYQQSLDQGLQFLIQYYNGEERAKGNILERFSAQQFPDLHSELNLSSLELGDSALYFCASSVVGEVEQYFGPGTRLTVT.

The chain carries TRBV9 and TRBJ2-1, with D possibly matching TRBD2 (5 bases). Germline loops: CDR1 SGDLS, CDR2 YYNGEE. The CDR3 is 14 residues long. V lost 2 bases, J lost 2 bases, and 8 bases lay in between. The DNA for the CDR3 is TGTGCCAGCAGCGTTCGAGGGACCTACAATGAGCAGTTCTTC. This codes for CASSVRGTYNEQFF.

V and J are TRBV30 and TRBJ2-2; D is undetermined. This CDR3 has 12 residues. Trimming took off 0 bases at V and 6 bases at J, with 5 bases between the two ends. CDR1 is GTSNPN and CDR2 is SVGIG in the germline V gene (reference sequence). The chain's CDR3 is CAWSVGAGELFF. Written as DNA, the CDR3 is TGTGCCTGGAGTGTGGGTGCCGGGGAGCTGTTTTTT.

This clonotype has more than one count but fewer than ten. The chain combines TRBV20-1 with TRBJ2-3; the match to TRBD1 covers 12 bases. V was clipped by 2 bases and J by 3 bases; unmatched bases: 6. Germline V lookup: CDR1 DFQATT, CDR2 SNEGSKA (reference sequence). The CDR3 covers 16 residues. The CDR3 bases are TGCAGTGCTAGACCTCCGGGACAGGGGGCAACAGATACGCAGTATTTT. Protein sequence: CSARPPGQGATDTQYF.